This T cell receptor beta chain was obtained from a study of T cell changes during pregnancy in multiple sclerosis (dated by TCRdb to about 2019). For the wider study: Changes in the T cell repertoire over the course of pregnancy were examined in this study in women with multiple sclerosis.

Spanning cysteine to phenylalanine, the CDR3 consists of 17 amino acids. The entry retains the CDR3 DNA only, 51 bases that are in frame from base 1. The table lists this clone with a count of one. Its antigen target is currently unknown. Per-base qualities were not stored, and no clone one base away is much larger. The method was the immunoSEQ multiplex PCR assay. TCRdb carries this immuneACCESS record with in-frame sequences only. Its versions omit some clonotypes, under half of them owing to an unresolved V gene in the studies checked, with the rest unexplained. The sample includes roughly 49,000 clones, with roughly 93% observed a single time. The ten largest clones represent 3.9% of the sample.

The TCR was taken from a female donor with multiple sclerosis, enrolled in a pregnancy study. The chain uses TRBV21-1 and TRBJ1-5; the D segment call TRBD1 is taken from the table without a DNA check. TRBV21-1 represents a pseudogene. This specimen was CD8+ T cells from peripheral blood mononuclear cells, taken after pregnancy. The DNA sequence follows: TGTGCCAGCAGCAACTCTCCCGTAACAGGGGAAAATCAGCCCCAGCATTTT. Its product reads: CASSNSPVTGENQPQHF.